The present T cell receptor (beta chain) was sequenced within a study of vaccination and CD4 T cells after COVID-19. Whole-study context: Once diagnosed, patients had post-COVID samples drawn a median approximately 100 days later (range 35 to 161).

The study's findings and limits: Convalescent patients displayed spike mono-reactivity in 304 of 307 vaccine-specific clones.

Treatment specified: roughly 10-day PBMC culture with coronavirus spike peptide pools or control peptides (ViraFEST assay). Cultured CD4+ T cell DNA was sequenced using the Oncomine TCR Beta short-read assay. CD4+ T cells were cultured, and genomic DNA was extracted from them. Via MiXCR, TCRdb re-called the PCR reads, giving one row per CDR3 protein. Among just under 20,000 distinct CDR3 sequences, around 40% were seen once, and the ten largest hold about 27%. This clonotype was seen only a few times. The antigen is not known. This TCR was sampled from a human donor who received a COVID-19 vaccine. The source material was CD4+ T cells from blood, cultured in vitro, sampled before SARS-CoV-2 vaccination.

The CDR3 DNA follows: TGTGCCAGTAGTGGGGGACAAGGTGGCGGTCAGCCCCAGCATTTT. Its translation: CASSGGQGGGQPQHF. This sequence joins TRBV19 and TRBJ1-5, with D possibly TRBD1 on 6 matching bases. The germline V gene has CDR1 LNHDA and CDR2 SQIVND (reference sequence). Trimming left V 5 bases short and J 6 bases short, with 17 bases between. This CDR3 region has 15 residues.